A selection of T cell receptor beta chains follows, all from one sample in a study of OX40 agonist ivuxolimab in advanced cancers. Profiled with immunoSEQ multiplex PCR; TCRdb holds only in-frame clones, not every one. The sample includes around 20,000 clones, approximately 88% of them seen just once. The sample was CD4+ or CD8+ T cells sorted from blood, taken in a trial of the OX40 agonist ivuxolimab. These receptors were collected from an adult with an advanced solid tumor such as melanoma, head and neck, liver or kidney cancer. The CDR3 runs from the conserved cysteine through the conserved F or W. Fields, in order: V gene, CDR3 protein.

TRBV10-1,CASSESTTDTQYF
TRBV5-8,CASERGDYEQYF
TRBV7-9,CASSPQREIETQYF
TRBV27,CASSLDREKLFF
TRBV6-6,CASSPHRGLYEQYF
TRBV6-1,CASSEERRGSTDTQYF
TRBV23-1,CASSQQQGGKRNQPQHF
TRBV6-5,CAISEGDRIYGYTF
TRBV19,CASSIGQGAGELFF
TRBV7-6,CASSLDLRGHYGYTF
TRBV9,CASSTGGRPRGVATQYF
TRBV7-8,CASSYEVRNEQFF
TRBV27,CASSLLTSGGADEQYF
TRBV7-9,CASSFQGRRETQYF
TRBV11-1,CASSRTSGGYYEQYF
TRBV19,CASSRGEGVTEAFF
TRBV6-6,CASRPRTSLTDTQYF
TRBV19,CASSIQGSYEQYF
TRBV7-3,CASSPNGGGDEQFF
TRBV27,CASSLFRANVLTF
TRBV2,CASSEPGVETQYF
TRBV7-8,CASSQGPTGSRHGYTF
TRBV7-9,CASSLYRAEWTEAFF
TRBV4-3,CASSQGPAGFYEQYF
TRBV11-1,CASSFQGERDTQYF
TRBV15,CATSRLAGDSYNEQFF
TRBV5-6,CASSLGRREAFF
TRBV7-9,CASSRGLPGGAFF